This TCR beta chain was sequenced during a study of control samples from healthy donors and cancer patients. TCRdb's copy holds only in-frame clones and misses some; the assay was immunoSEQ multiplex PCR. The profile shows some 51,000 clones, 88% of them singletons. Trimming left V 0 bases short and J 2 bases short, with 8 bases between. Germline CDR1 MGHRA, CDR2 YSYEKL. The CDR3 loop spans 14 amino acids. The origin of this receptor is a man between 50 and 59 years old in good health. The chain joins TRBV4-1 to TRBJ2-7; the D is unclear. The sequencing input was blood. This chain's CDR3 is CASSQDWVAYEQYF. CDR3 sequence (DNA): TGCGCCAGCAGCCAAGATTGGGTGGCCTACGAGCAGTACTTC.